Listed here is a single TCR beta chain. Its target antigen remains unknown. No per-base quality is available; no much larger clone lies one base away. The cohort was made up of 650 to 700 healthy bone marrow donors. At the time of sampling, all cohort members were nominally healthy, though unrecorded immune exposures were likely present. The donor tested CMV seropositive and was one of the 289 seropositive cohort members. A peripheral blood sample was provided by each donor, and peripheral blood mononuclear cells were used for TCR beta sequencing. The Qiagen DNeasy Blood Extraction Kit was used to extract genomic DNA from the blood cell samples. The protocol used for the library was the immunoSEQ multiplex PCR assay. A mixture of 60 forward primers for TCR Vbeta segments and 13 reverse primers for TCR Jbeta segments was used in the multiplex PCR. The CDR3 region of rearranged TCR beta genes was amplified from genomic DNA by a multiplex PCR assay. The amplified TCR beta libraries were sequenced on the Illumina HiSeq System as 87-base-pair reads. On the authors' methods: Across the 600 to 700 repertoires, a later analysis counted roughly 77 million unique TCR beta chains, around 11 million of which were shared by at least two donors. To remove PCR and sequencing errors, raw reads were error-corrected and collapsed into unique sequences using a nearest-neighbor algorithm that merged closely related sequences. CDR3 sequences were aligned to IMGT reference sequences to assign V, D and J gene segments. For a sequence to be retained, at least a six-nucleotide match to both a V gene segment and a J gene segment was required. A rearrangement was called productive if the CDR3 had no stop codons and remained in frame with V and J, and every other rearrangement was called non-productive. Following IMGT convention, CDR3 was defined as the stretch from the second conserved V-encoded cysteine up to the conserved J-encoded phenylalanine. Sequences without an unambiguous match to a single V gene segment were excluded from the earlier analysis of 450 to 650 of the donors. In an earlier analysis of around 600 of the donors, V segments were called functional above 56.7% productive rearrangements and were called segregating when the between-donor standard deviation exceeded 5%. A statistical classification framework was developed to diagnose cytomegalovirus status using the catalog of TCR beta chain sequences. V and J gene assignment, in a later analysis, came from comparing TCR nucleotide sequences with IMGT/GENE-DB human TR gene sequences. In a later analysis, CDR3 sequences and most-parsimonious VDJ recombination scenarios were assigned using the TCRdist pipeline. In a later analysis, each TCR beta chain was defined by its CDR3 amino acid sequence together with its V-gene family, and reads lacking a unique V-gene family were excluded. A later analysis removed 550 to 700 highly shared, low-generation-probability nucleotide sequences to deal with suspected cross-contamination and a sequencing artifact. In a later analysis, a clonal expansion index for each public chain was calculated from normalized within-repertoire ranks of inferred template counts. Generation probabilities in a later analysis came from a VDJ recombination model fitted to out-of-frame rearrangements, and those results were checked against IGoR. A later analysis scored TCR-TCR, TCR-HLA and TCR-CMV co-occurrence with hypergeometric tests, applying a repertoire-size bias correction to TCR pairs. In a later analysis, false discovery rates were estimated by permuting HLA or CMV assignments 20 times. In a later analysis, co-occurring TCRs were grouped using DBSCAN, with TCRdist sequence similarity added in when clustering inside HLA-allele-positive subsets. Repertoires with fewer than 30,000 or more than 120,000 public chains were left out of co-occurrence clustering, as were four to six repertoires with anomalous nucleotide sharing. TCRdb limited this immuneACCESS table to in-frame rearrangements with V and J called. A share of clones is missing; checked studies link under half to unresolved V genes, and the rest is unexplained. Clonal size and the V and J genes are those of that table, whereas D and trimming came from the DNA. This sample lists about 140,000 clones; around 72% were detected once. The ten largest clones represent under 5.5% of the sample.

This sample stems from a study of cytomegalovirus exposure and HLA in healthy donors (dated by TCRdb to between 2016 and 2019). Regarding the study in general: According to an earlier analysis of several hundred of the donors, about 190 million T cells yielded 90 million to 140 million unique TCR beta sequences and approximately 300 Gb of sequence data. The later analysis used no new phenotypic data to find candidate immune exposures, relying instead on TCR beta sequences and their occurrence across donors. Along with the approximately 650-subject first cohort, a separate validation cohort of around 120 different subjects was used. Donor age, sex, ethnicity and CMV serostatus were collected together with the repertoire data. HLA typing included class I and class II loci at four-digit resolution. To predict cytomegalovirus infection status, the study brought together high-throughput TCR immunosequencing, statistical association of individual TCRs with disease status, and machine learning. The study aimed to test whether signatures of past pathogen exposure could be identified by cataloging public T cell receptors. Every discovery cohort repertoire had been produced on one sequencing platform. Of the roughly 400 genotyped donors, about 80% fell in the genetic ancestry cluster associated with self-reported Caucasian donors. In an earlier analysis of over 550 of the donors, high-throughput TCR beta sequencing was used to judge whether each TCR beta V gene segment behaved as functional or pseudogenic. In a later genetic analysis, genome-wide SNP genotypes for about 65% of the roughly 700 donors were used, and that subset was treated as a discovery cohort. An early release that covered several hundred HLA-typed donors contained approximately 300 gigabases of sequencing data and approximately 85 million unique TCR sequences. On average, approximately 250,000 unique TCR beta nucleotide sequences were sequenced per donor among 350 to 400 genotyped donors of the cohort, with 15% to 20% of those sequences being non-productive. Four or five DR-DQ haplotypes were handled as single units for association and clustering because linkage in the cohort was strong. The T cell repertoires of 670 or so subjects were profiled by immunosequencing and related to cytomegalovirus serostatus. Typing coverage differed by locus: A, B, C, DRB1 and DQB1 were typed in about 629-640 donors, DQA1 in approximately 520, DPA1 in approximately 600, and DPB1 in 450 to 490. A later analysis re-analyzed previously published TCR beta repertoires from 550 to 700 donors and added high-resolution HLA genotyping to study TCR occurrence patterns.

V drops 1 base and J drops 5 bases, leaving 5 bases in between. CDR1 and CDR2 (SGHVS, FQNEAQ) derive from the germline V gene. Counted from cysteine to phenylalanine, this CDR3 has 13 amino acids. The entry retains the CDR3 DNA only, 39 bases that are in frame from base 1. Study-level results and caveats: In a later analysis, HLA-associated TCR beta chains showed more clonal expansion and lower generation probabilities than non-associated chains that were equally common. In a later genetic analysis, a missense DCLRE1C variant was associated with V-gene and J-gene trimming of TCR beta chains, and the association was replicated in an independent cohort. Because counts were too low, seventeen rarely observed V segments, including chromosome 9 orphons, were excluded from the earlier analysis of roughly 580 of the donors. The 87-base-pair reads could not distinguish some IMGT-functional V segments, including TRBV6-2 and TRBV6-3, so those segments were excluded. Presence/absence analyses assumed roughly uniform sequencing depth across donors, an assumption that may not hold. According to a later genetic analysis, donors in an Asian-associated ancestry cluster had fewer N-insertions in productive TCRs than the approximately 710-donor mean. In an earlier analysis of approximately 600 of the donors, most TCR beta V segments were observed in productive rearrangements about 87% or about 30% of the time, broadly matching IMGT annotations. The study listed 150 to 200 TCR beta chains as associated with cytomegalovirus. In a later analysis, several top co-occurrence clusters were reported to appear linked to parvovirus B19, influenza, CMV and Epstein-Barr virus. Three of the identified cytomegalovirus-associated TCR beta chains were confirmed in vitro to be specific for cytomegalovirus antigens. Because HLA typing was unavailable for some donors at each locus, only the typed subset was used in association tests. In a later analysis, most CMV-associated TCR beta chains were found to appear HLA-restricted, with HLA associations seemingly driven largely by CMV exposure. The classifier was reported to diagnose cytomegalovirus status with high specificity and sensitivity in both the original cohort and the validation cohort. A further reported finding was that TCR beta sequences accurately predicted the HLA-A and HLA-B alleles for most subjects in the first cohort. In this cohort, only TCR beta chains were sequenced, and detectable features were limited by the absence of alpha or paired-chain data. Linkage disequilibrium might explain the correlated functional status among segregating V segments, but an unknown experimental factor could not be ruled out. Assigning TCR associations to individual alleles was difficult when HLA alleles, especially DR and DQ, strongly co-occurred. In a later analysis, the rate of TCR association differed among HLA loci, with DRB1 alleles having the most associated TCRs and HLA-C alleles having the fewest. A later analysis associated approximately 17,000 TCR beta sequences with specific HLA alleles at a false discovery rate of 0.05. A group of highly shared sequence variants was considered likely to be a technical artifact of the sequencing pipeline. For the cohort, immune exposure information was limited to CMV serostatus. Most TCR sequences were seen in very few donors, while some public TCRs were found in many individuals. The authors suggested that the approach could potentially be extended to other disease states and immunological phenotypes.

Sequencing was performed on PBMCs. The V and J segments used are TRBV7-8 and TRBJ1-4; the D gene is not confidently resolved. This clonotype was obtained from a man aged 50 to 60 in good health and CMV-seropositive. The CDR3 loop reads CASSLDFNEKLFF. The DNA reads as follows: TGTGCCAGCAGCTTAGACTTCAATGAAAAACTGTTTTTT.